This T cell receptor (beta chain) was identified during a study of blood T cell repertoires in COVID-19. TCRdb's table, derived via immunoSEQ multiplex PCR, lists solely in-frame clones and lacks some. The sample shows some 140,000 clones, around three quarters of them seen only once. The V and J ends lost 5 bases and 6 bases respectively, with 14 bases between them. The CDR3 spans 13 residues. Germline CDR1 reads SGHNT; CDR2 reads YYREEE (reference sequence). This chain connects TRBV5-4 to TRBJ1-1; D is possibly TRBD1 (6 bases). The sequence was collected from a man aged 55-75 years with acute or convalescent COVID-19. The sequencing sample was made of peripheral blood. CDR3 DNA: TGTGCCAGCAGGCGGGTGGGGGCTGCTGAAGCTTTCTTT. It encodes CASRRVGAAEAFF.